One sample yielded the 32 T cell receptor beta chains listed below, sequenced in a study of blood T cell repertoires in COVID-19. Generated by immunoSEQ multiplex PCR, the TCRdb table keeps only in-frame clones and is missing some. The data contain some 130,000 clones, 75% to 90% of them singletons. The sample comprised peripheral blood. The receptors derive from a woman aged 50 to 60 who had recovered from COVID-19.

The V gene is TRBV27, the J gene TRBJ2-1, with 8 bases fitting TRBD2. This CDR3 contains 18 residues. Trimming at V came to 3 bases and at J to 4 bases, leaving 14 bases not matched to a gene. CDR1 and CDR2 (germline): MNHEY, SMNVEV (reference sequence). As DNA, the CDR3 is TGTGCCAGCAGTTTTCGGGGGGGCCTGACTAGGGCATACAATGAGCAGTTCTTC. Translation: CASSFRGGLTRAYNEQFF.

The chain employs TRBV27 and TRBJ2-1; D may be TRBD2 (5 bases). Looked up from germline, CDR1 is MNHEY and CDR2 is SMNVEV (reference sequence). This CDR3 contains 16 residues. The ends were cut back, 8 bases at V and 0 bases at J, with 17 bases in the middle. Here the CDR3 reads CASHRSAEISYNEQFF. The CDR3 DNA follows: TGTGCCAGCCATCGGTCAGCGGAGATCTCCTACAATGAGCAGTTCTTC.

The chain links TRBV29-1 to TRBJ2-7; TRBD1 is a possible D gene (6 bases). Germline CDR1 reads SQVTM; CDR2 reads ANQGSEA. Trimming stripped 7 bases from V and 3 bases from J, with 13 bases between. The CDR3 has 12 amino acids. CDR3 nucleotide sequence: TGCAGCGCCAGGACAGACTTCTACGAGCAGTACTTC. Protein sequence: CSARTDFYEQYF.

V is TRBV20-1 and J is TRBJ2-3, with TRBD1 identical over 9 bases. Looked up from germline, CDR1 is DFQATT and CDR2 is SNEGSKA (reference sequence). J gave up 11 bases and V 3 bases, and 9 bases lay outside the gene matches. The CDR3 runs to 13 residues. The CDR3 nucleotides read TGCAGTGCTAGTGGACAGGGGCCTCGCAGGCAGTATTTT. It translates to CSASGQGPRRQYF.

The gene calls are TRBV19 and TRBJ2-3; maybe TRBD1 (5 bases). Germline V gives CDR1 LNHDA, CDR2 SQIVND (reference sequence). The CDR3 totals 13 residues. V was pared by 6 bases and J by 6 bases, with 13 bases between. CDR3 DNA sequence: TGTGCCAGTAGATCCAAGGGGCGGGATACGCAGTATTTT. Protein: CASRSKGRDTQYF.

This chain links TRBV9 with TRBJ2-5; weak D call: TRBD1 (5 bases). Germline-derived CDR1 and CDR2 are SGDLS and YYNGEE. V shed 6 bases and J shed 5 bases, with 14 bases lying between them. CDR3 size: 13 residues. The chain's CDR3 is CASTPRDGETQYF. The CDR3 DNA follows: TGTGCCAGCACCCCCAGGGATGGCGAGACCCAGTACTTC.

This clone was recorded once. This chain joins TRBV3-1 (or the pseudogene TRBV3-2) and TRBJ2-4, with D unresolved. V lost 0 bases and J lost 0, with 12 bases in between. CDR3 length: 17 residues. Germline assignment: CDR1 LGHDT and CDR2 YNNKEL (reference sequence). The CDR3 DNA reads as TGTGCCAGCAGCCAAGAACAGCCCTACCTAGCCAAAAACATTCAGTACTTC. It yields the protein CASSQEQPYLAKNIQYF.

The chain joins TRBV19 to TRBJ2-7; TRBD2 aligns across 10 bases. The CDR3 is made up of 15 amino acids. Germline V gene data show CDR1 as LNHDA and CDR2 as SQIVND (reference sequence). Trimming removed 3 bases from V and 2 bases from J; junction bases left unmatched: 4. This CDR3 reads CASSIQREGPYEQYF. DNA of the CDR3: TGTGCCAGTAGTATTCAGCGGGAGGGCCCCTACGAGCAGTACTTC.

The chain has TRBV6-5 and TRBJ2-5, with D possibly matching TRBD2 (5 bases). The CDR3 sequence is 15 residues long. Trimming removed 5 bases from V and 2 bases from J, with 15 bases in between. CDR1 is MNHEY and CDR2 is SVGAGI in the germline V gene. Here the CDR3 DNA reads TGTGCCAGCAGTCCCAACGGGATCGGGCAAGAGACCCAGTACTTC. It codes for CASSPNGIGQETQYF.

The genes are TRBV7-2 and TRBJ2-7; 9 bases are a match to TRBD2. V lost 1 base, J lost 11 bases, and 9 bases stayed unmatched. The CDR3 extends over 14 amino acids. Per the germline V gene, CDR1 is SGHTA and CDR2 is FQGNSA. CDR3: CASSLVAGVTSKYF. The CDR3 bases are TGTGCCAGCAGCTTAGTAGCGGGAGTTACGAGCAAGTACTTC.

The chain uses TRBV18 and TRBJ2-5, with 11 bases lining up with TRBD2. Germline-derived CDR1 and CDR2 are KGHSH and LQKENI. This CDR3 has 15 amino acids. Unmatched junction bases numbered 1, after V lost 0 bases and J lost 4 bases. Here the CDR3 reads CASSPPLAGAETQYF. The DNA of the CDR3 is TGTGCCAGCTCACCACCACTAGCGGGAGCAGAGACCCAGTACTTC.

This chain uses TRBV5-1 with TRBJ2-3; D is undetermined. V dropped 0 bases and J dropped 0 bases, with 14 bases sitting between them. The CDR3 extends over 17 amino acids. Germline-derived CDR1 and CDR2 are SGHRS and YFSETQ. The DNA for the CDR3 is TGCGCCAGCAGCTTGGCCTTTGTGGCGGCTAGCACAGATACGCAGTATTTT. Amino acid sequence: CASSLAFVAASTDTQYF.

This rearrangement joins TRBV6-4 to TRBJ2-3; D is uncertain. Trimming removed 4 bases at V and 0 bases at J, with 5 bases between. Germline loops: CDR1 MRHNA, CDR2 SNTAGT. The CDR3 has 13 amino acids. The CDR3 DNA reads as TGTGCCAGCAGTGCGGAGAGCACAGATACGCAGTATTTT. As protein: CASSAESTDTQYF.

This clone occurred once. The chain is built from TRBV5-1 and TRBJ1-1; D perhaps matches TRBD1 (5 bases). Trimming stripped 5 bases from V and 1 base from J, with 9 bases between. The germline V gene encodes CDR1 SGHRS and CDR2 YFSETQ. This CDR3 contains 13 residues. In nucleotides, the CDR3 is TGCGCCAGCAGAACAGGAAGGAACACTGAAGCTTTCTTT. It translates to CASRTGRNTEAFF.

The chain recombines TRBV3-1 (or the pseudogene TRBV3-2) with TRBJ2-7; unclear D gene. CDR1 is LGHDT, CDR2 YNNKEL, per germline (reference sequence). V lost 4 bases, J lost 0 bases, and 10 bases lay in between. The CDR3 length is 14 residues. In DNA form, the CDR3 reads TGTGCCAGCAGCCCAGCATCTAGCTCCTACGAGCAGTACTTC. Translated: CASSPASSSYEQYF.

The chain combines TRBV15 with TRBJ1-5; 8 bases are a match to TRBD1. The germline gives CDR1 LNHNV, CDR2 YYDKDF (reference sequence). J gave up 2 bases and V 3 bases, and 12 bases lay outside the gene matches. The CDR3 loop spans 18 amino acids. CDR3: CATSRGIGQGRGNQPQHF. As DNA, the CDR3 is TGTGCCACCAGCAGGGGTATTGGACAGGGACGGGGCAATCAGCCCCAGCATTTT.

The chain couples TRBV6-2 or TRBV6-3 to TRBJ1-2, with D maybe TRBD1 (6 bases). CDR1 and CDR2 (germline): MNHEY, SVGEGT. This CDR3 comprises 13 residues. V was cut by 6 bases and J by 6 bases, with 14 bases left in between. CDR3 sequence reads: CASSANRVDGYTF. The DNA for the CDR3 is TGTGCCAGCAGCGCAAACAGGGTCGATGGCTACACCTTC.

The V call is TRBV5-1, the J call TRBJ2-7; 12 bases match TRBD2. V lost 1 base to trimming and J lost 4 bases; unmatched junction nucleotides: 0. This CDR3 region has 14 residues. The germline gives CDR1 SGHRS, CDR2 YFSETQ. Here the CDR3 DNA reads TGCGCCAGCAGCTTGCTAGCGGGAGGGTACGAGCAGTACTTC. It translates to CASSLLAGGYEQYF.

This chain links TRBV7-9 with TRBJ2-5, with D possibly TRBD1 on 6 matching bases. Trimming took 5 bases from V and 2 from J, leaving 15 bases between them. Per germline, CDR1 SEHNR and CDR2 FQNEAQ (reference sequence). The CDR3 consists of 15 residues. This CDR3 reads CASSSSGAGQETQYF. The CDR3, as DNA: TGTGCCAGCAGCAGCTCAGGGGCTGGGCAAGAGACCCAGTACTTC.

The rearrangement uses TRBV5-1 and TRBJ2-5, with TRBD1 matching 8 bases. Looked up from germline, CDR1 is SGHRS and CDR2 is YFSETQ. The ends lost 2 bases at V and 3 bases at J; junction bases unmatched: 12. This CDR3 spans 17 amino acids. This CDR3 is CASSFWGATTGEETQYF. The CDR3 region has the DNA TGCGCCAGCAGCTTTTGGGGGGCCACGACAGGGGAAGAGACCCAGTACTTC. Supplemented by reference TRBV5-1 and TRBJ2-5, the full variable domain reads KAGVTQTPRYLIKTRGQQVTLSCSPISGHRSVSWYQQTPGQGLQFLFEYFSETQRNKGNFPGRFSGRQFSNSRSEMNVSTLELGDSALYLCASSFWGATTGEETQYFGPGTRLLVL.

This clone showed up just a few times. The same CDR3 is also encoded by other DNA sequences in this sample. This chain uses TRBV20-1 with TRBJ1-2; possibly TRBD1 for D (5 bases). The CDR3 is 11 residues long. V was trimmed by 6 bases and J by 2 bases, leaving 7 bases between them. Germline CDR1 DFQATT, CDR2 SNEGSKA (reference sequence). CDR3 region: CSAQGNYGYTF. The CDR3 DNA sequence: TGCAGTGCCCAGGGCAACTATGGCTACACCTTC.

This chain connects TRBV12-2 to TRBJ2-7; the D call in the table, TRBD2, was not verified against the DNA. TRBV12-2 has pseudogene status. CDR3 length equals 17 residues. The CDR3 loop is CASRLAHAGVLSYEQYF. Here the CDR3 DNA reads TGTGCAAGTCGCTTAGCGCATGCGGGGGTGCTCTCCTACGAGCAGTACTTC.

This chain connects TRBV21-1 to TRBJ1-2; TRBD1, as called in the table, went unchecked against the DNA. TRBV21-1 is tagged as a pseudogene. The CDR3 consists of 16 residues. The CDR3 sequence is CASSKVTTGVNYGYTF. The CDR3 nucleotides are TGTGCCAGCAGCAAAGTTACCACAGGGGTAAACTATGGCTACACCTTC.

The V and J genes are TRBV11-3 and TRBJ2-7; D is perhaps TRBD2 (5 bases). The CDR3 has 17 amino acids. V lost 5 bases to trimming and J lost 0 bases, with 20 bases between them. Germline lookup yields CDR1 SGHNT and CDR2 YENEEA. The CDR3 coding sequence is TGTGCCAGCAGCACCGGATCGGGTAGCGCCTTCTCCTACGAGCAGTACTTC. It is translated as CASSTGSGSAFSYEQYF.

V gene TRBV15 combines with J gene TRBJ2-3, with 11 bases that match TRBD1. V lost 1 base and J lost 3; bases outside the gene matches: 12. The CDR3 totals 19 residues. From germline, CDR1 is LNHNV and CDR2 YYDKDF (reference sequence). CDR3 loop: CATSRGPPGQGGRTDTQYF. In nucleotides, the CDR3 is TGTGCCACCAGCAGAGGGCCCCCGGGACAGGGGGGAAGGACAGATACGCAGTATTTT.

The chain couples TRBV19 to TRBJ2-1; 11 positions agree with TRBD2. Trimming cost V 6 bases and J 5 bases; bases outside gene matches: 12. The CDR3 length is 17 residues. Per germline, CDR1 LNHDA and CDR2 SQIVND (reference sequence). The CDR3 bases are TGTGCCAGTAGCAGTTATTCGGGACTAGCGGTTCACAATGAGCAGTTCTTC. Amino acid sequence: CASSSYSGLAVHNEQFF.

Only one count was recorded for this clone. The chain employs TRBV10-3 and TRBJ1-3; 11 bases align to TRBD1. The CDR3 totals 16 residues. The V gene end was trimmed by 6 bases and the J gene end by 2 bases; junction bases not matched to a gene: 6. Germline CDR1 reads ENHRY; CDR2 reads SYGVKD. The CDR3 protein is CAIRGTGGRTGNTIYF. CDR3 DNA sequence: TGTGCCATCAGGGGGACAGGGGGTAGGACTGGAAACACCATATATTTT.

The CDR3 region is CASSQGGGQFNSPLHF. DNA of the CDR3: TGTGCCAGCAGCCAGGGAGGTGGTCAGTTCAATTCACCCCTCCACTTT. V is TRBV9 and J is TRBJ1-6; weak D call: TRBD1 (5 bases). V lost 4 bases and J lost 7, with 18 bases in between. The CDR3 has 16 amino acids. Germline CDR1 reads SGDLS; CDR2 reads YYNGEE.

The CDR3 DNA is TGTGCCAGCAGCTTAGGCGACAGGGTAGGCGAGCAGTACTTC. Its protein is CASSLGDRVGEQYF. This chain joins TRBV13 and TRBJ2-7; 7 positions agree with TRBD1. Losses at the gene ends were 0 bases for V and 6 bases for J; bases not matched to a gene: 5. Germline CDR1 PRHDT, CDR2 FYEKMQ (reference sequence). The CDR3 has 14 amino acids.

This clone was picked up a small number of times. The V gene is TRBV6-6, the J gene TRBJ2-7; TRBD2 agrees at 8 bases. The CDR3 has 12 residues. V shed 9 bases and J 6 bases; nucleotides not matched to a gene: 7. The germline V gene has CDR1 MNHNY and CDR2 SVGAGI (reference sequence). CDR3 residues: CASSLGGGEQYF. The CDR3 DNA follows: TGTGCCAGTTCCCTCGGGGGGGGCGAGCAGTACTTC.

This clone has just a few counts. The chain has TRBV10-3 and TRBJ1-5; 7 nucleotides match TRBD1. CDR1 and CDR2 from the germline V gene are ENHRY and SYGVKD. V trimming: 6 bases; J trimming: 4 bases; junction bases outside the gene matches: 3. The CDR3 spans 13 residues. The CDR3 sequence is CAIRGQPNQPQHF. The CDR3 nucleotides read TGTGCCATCAGGGGACAGCCGAATCAGCCCCAGCATTTT.

The chain combines TRBV7-9 with TRBJ2-1, with a weak D call TRBD2 (5 bases). In germline, CDR1 is SEHNR, CDR2 FQNEAQ (reference sequence). V dropped 0 bases and J dropped 0 bases, with 6 bases sitting between them. The length of the CDR3 is 15 residues. CDR3 amino acids: CASSLARGSYNEQFF. Here the CDR3 DNA reads TGTGCCAGCAGCTTAGCCCGGGGCTCCTACAATGAGCAGTTCTTC.